These T cell receptor beta chains were read from a single sample in a study of monozygotic twins with cystic fibrosis. TCRdb's copy holds only in-frame clones and misses some; the assay was immunoSEQ multiplex PCR. Of approximately 36,000 clones listed, around 90% are singletons. Sequenced input: blood. The source is a boy aged 2 to 10 with cystic fibrosis. Both conserved end residues are trimmed from each CDR3. Only some rows state a clone size, as once, few, many or a class for expanded clones.

v_call: TRBV19
clone_size: once
cdr3_aa: ASSIEALGDNSPLH

v_call: TRBV11-1
clone_size: once
cdr3_aa: ASSLPGQDERYT

v_call: TRBV5-5
clone_size: -
cdr3_aa: ASSPPVQTVMNTEAF

v_call: TRBV4-1
clone_size: -
cdr3_aa: ASSQDWGPYEQY

v_call: TRBV6-6
clone_size: -
cdr3_aa: ASRALWILYGYT

v_call: TRBV7-2
clone_size: -
cdr3_aa: ASSLALGGFWTGELF

v_call: TRBV5-1
clone_size: -
cdr3_aa: ASRRGNTEAF

v_call: TRBV25-1
clone_size: -
cdr3_aa: ASSEYSTDTQY

v_call: TRBV7-8
clone_size: -
cdr3_aa: ASSLHSTDTQY

v_call: TRBV9
clone_size: -
cdr3_aa: ASSVGATNQPQH

v_call: TRBV9
clone_size: -
cdr3_aa: ASSTRGTSVNEQY

v_call: TRBV27
clone_size: -
cdr3_aa: ASGSHRATEAF

v_call: TRBV5-1
clone_size: once
cdr3_aa: ASSLAPAGTGSYEQY

v_call: TRBV5-1
clone_size: -
cdr3_aa: ASSPGLAGGRNEQF

v_call: TRBV7-9
clone_size: few
cdr3_aa: ASSLQGHSNQPQH

v_call: TRBV6-5
clone_size: few
cdr3_aa: ASSYRDRGYGYT

v_call: TRBV6-5
clone_size: -
cdr3_aa: ASSYSRVYNEQF

v_call: TRBV2
clone_size: -
cdr3_aa: ASSKGTGTSGANVLT

v_call: TRBV18
clone_size: -
cdr3_aa: ASSQGVGNTEAF

v_call: TRBV6-5
clone_size: -
cdr3_aa: ASSRQGVATEAF

v_call: TRBV4-1
clone_size: -
cdr3_aa: ASSQNSGGNYEQY

v_call: TRBV6-6
clone_size: -
cdr3_aa: ASSWDLPSSYNEQF

v_call: TRBV29-1
clone_size: -
cdr3_aa: SVLTGDTEAF

v_call: TRBV27
clone_size: -
cdr3_aa: ASSLMSALYNEQF

v_call: TRBV4-2
clone_size: few
cdr3_aa: ASSPYGQLNTEAF

v_call: TRBV7-9
clone_size: -
cdr3_aa: ASCKTGKENTEAF

v_call: TRBV18
clone_size: -
cdr3_aa: ASSPPGNNEQF

v_call: TRBV7-8
clone_size: -
cdr3_aa: ASSGRGVGSPLH

v_call: TRBV5-1
clone_size: -
cdr3_aa: ASRSRDTAFYEQY

v_call: TRBV5-1
clone_size: -
cdr3_aa: ASSASGAETQY

v_call: TRBV6-5
clone_size: -
cdr3_aa: ASSPDGSSGNTIY

v_call: TRBV27
clone_size: -
cdr3_aa: ASSSGTLLNTEAF

v_call: TRBV18
clone_size: -
cdr3_aa: ASSPPQGTYGYT

v_call: TRBV7-2
clone_size: -
cdr3_aa: ASSQGGGPQETQY

v_call: TRBV7-9
clone_size: -
cdr3_aa: ASSFTTGYSGNTIY

v_call: TRBV7-3
clone_size: -
cdr3_aa: ASSSSGSTDTQY